These 22 T cell receptor beta chains were sequenced from one sample in a study of graft-versus-host responses after intestinal transplantation listed by TCRdb under 2021. No antigens are known for them. Read against the paper, the sample's time point label means: cells obtained before transplantation from donor or recipient. Libraries were constructed by the immunoSEQ multiplex PCR assay. In TCRdb, the immuneACCESS table is reduced to in-frame sequences with V and J assigned. These tables do not hold every clone; where another copy was compared, an unresolved V gene accounts for under half, and the others remain unexplained. This sample is represented by 75,000 to 100,000 clones; 85% to 95% of them were singletons. Over 0.45% of the sample is held by the ten biggest clonotypes. The sample here was unstimulated CD8+ T cells sorted from spleen or lymph node cells, taken before intestinal transplant. The receptors stem from a human donor who received an intestinal transplant.

The rearrangement joins TRBV29-1 to TRBJ2-5; the D gene is possibly TRBD2 (5 bases). This CDR3 region has 15 residues. V was pared by 2 bases and J by 4 bases, with 17 bases between. The V gene's germline CDR1 is SQVTM and CDR2 ANQGSEA. The CDR3 DNA sequence: TGCAGCGTTGAATTGCTAGACCTAGCTGGAGAGACCCAGTACTTC. Residues: CSVELLDLAGETQYF.

This chain uses TRBV9 with TRBJ2-7, with no clear D. CDR1 is SGDLS and CDR2 is YYNGEE in the germline V gene. V lost 4 bases and J 2 bases, leaving 13 bases between the germline ends. This CDR3 region has 14 residues. The CDR3 DNA follows: TGTGCCAGCAGCAGATCACCGGCGGCCTACGAGCAGTACTTC. Translation: CASSRSPAAYEQYF.

The chain joins TRBV19 to TRBJ2-1, with TRBD2 matching over 7 bases. CDR1 is LNHDA, CDR2 SQIVND, per germline (reference sequence). The ends lost 5 bases at V and 9 bases at J; junction bases unmatched: 13. The CDR3 is 15 amino acids. This CDR3 is CASSVQAGVGREQFF. The CDR3 DNA follows: TGTGCCAGTAGTGTTCAGGCGGGAGTCGGGCGTGAGCAGTTCTTC.

The chain has TRBV9 and TRBJ1-1; TRBD1 agrees at 8 bases. The V gene's germline CDR1 is SGDLS and CDR2 YYNGEE. V gave up 2 bases and J gave up 4 bases; unmatched junction bases: 10. This CDR3 region has 16 residues. The CDR3 nucleotides are TGTGCCAGCAGCGTGACAGGGGCCCCGTTGGGCACTGAAGCTTTCTTT. Residues: CASSVTGAPLGTEAFF.

The CDR3 protein is CASSHVDRGKDTEAFF. The CDR3 DNA sequence: TGCGCCAGCAGCCACGTTGACAGGGGAAAGGACACTGAAGCTTTCTTT. The chain joins TRBV4-1 to TRBJ1-1; 8 positions match TRBD1. The CDR3 has 16 residues. The V and J ends lost 3 bases and 3 bases, in that order; junction bases with no gene match: 9. Germline CDR1 MGHRA, CDR2 YSYEKL.

The gene calls are TRBV6-6 and TRBJ2-7; D is unclear. Germline loops: CDR1 MNHNY, CDR2 SVGAGI (reference sequence). The V and J ends lost 5 bases and 2 bases respectively, with 19 bases between them. CDR3 length: 16 residues. The chain's CDR3 is CASSTPPLVGAYEQYF. In nucleotides, the CDR3 is TGTGCCAGCAGTACTCCCCCCCTAGTAGGAGCCTACGAGCAGTACTTC.

The J gene is TRBJ1-2, the V gene TRBV27, with D tentatively TRBD1 (6 bases). V lost 3 bases, J lost 0 bases, and 8 bases lay in between. The CDR3 has 14 residues. Germline V gene data show CDR1 as MNHEY and CDR2 as SMNVEV (reference sequence). The CDR3 spells CASSFDRPNYGYTF. The CDR3 DNA follows: TGTGCCAGCAGTTTTGACAGGCCTAACTATGGCTACACCTTC.

CDR3 sequence reads: CASSLVQGGYEQYF. The CDR3 coding sequence is TGTGCCAGCAGCTTAGTACAGGGCGGGTACGAGCAGTACTTC. The rearrangement joins TRBV7-9 to TRBJ2-7, with D possibly matching TRBD1 (6 bases). The CDR3 is 14 residues long. CDR1 and CDR2 (germline): SEHNR, FQNEAQ (reference sequence). Trimming left V 1 base short and J 4 bases short, with 11 bases between.

The V call is TRBV10-1, the J call TRBJ2-7; D may be TRBD1 (5 bases). Trimming removed 2 bases from V and 2 bases from J, with 7 bases in between. The CDR3 runs to 13 residues. The germline CDR1 and CDR2 sequences are WNHNN and SYGVQD (reference sequence). CDR3 residues: CASSEQGTYEQYF. For the CDR3, the DNA is TGCGCCAGCAGTGAGCAGGGTACCTACGAGCAGTACTTC.

This chain uses TRBV7-9 with TRBJ2-1, with TRBD2 identical over 11 bases. The ends lost 1 base at V and 2 bases at J; junction bases unmatched: 10. The germline gives CDR1 SEHNR, CDR2 FQNEAQ (reference sequence). This CDR3 has 19 amino acids. The DNA of the CDR3 is TGTGCCAGCAGCTTAGGGGTAGCGGGGGGGACAAACCCCTACAATGAGCAGTTCTTC. Residues: CASSLGVAGGTNPYNEQFF.

This rearrangement joins TRBV4-3 to TRBJ1-2; maybe TRBD1 (6 bases). Germline CDR1 and CDR2: LGHNA and YSLEER. This CDR3 is 16 amino acids long. The V gene lost 0 bases and the J gene lost 4 bases, with 15 bases spanning the gap. The CDR3 protein is CASSQDSPGQSYGYTF. CDR3 in DNA: TGCGCCAGCAGCCAAGATAGTCCGGGACAAAGCTATGGCTACACCTTC.

The V call is TRBV7-9, the J call TRBJ2-3; D gene ambiguous. CDR3 length: 11 amino acids. CDR1 SEHNR and CDR2 FQNEAQ come from the germline V gene (reference sequence). This chain's CDR3 is CAQTGEDTQYF. CDR3 nucleotide sequence: TGTGCTCAAACCGGTGAGGATACGCAGTATTTT. The full variable domain, in which reference TRBV7-9 and TRBJ2-3 provide the parts outside the CDR3, is DTGVSQNPRHKITKRGQNVTFRCDPISEHNRLYWYRQTLGQGPEFLTYFQNEAQLEKSRLLSDRFSAERPKGSFSTLEIQRTEQGDSAMYLCAQTGEDTQYFGPGTRLTVL.

V and J are TRBV4-1 and TRBJ2-4; 15 nucleotides agree with TRBD2. Trimming removed 3 bases from V and 6 bases from J; junction bases left unmatched: 3. The CDR3 is 16 amino acids. Per germline, CDR1 MGHRA and CDR2 YSYEKL. CDR3 sequence (DNA): TGCGCCAGCAGCCAGGGACTAGCGGGAGGCCTAAACATTCAGTACTTC. Its translation is CASSQGLAGGLNIQYF.

V is TRBV19 and J is TRBJ1-1; no definite D call. Germline V gene sequence: CDR1 LNHDA, CDR2 SQIVND (reference sequence). Trimming took off 1 base at V and 7 bases at J, with 7 bases between the two ends. This CDR3 is 12 amino acids long. CDR3 bases: TGTGCCAGTAGTATAGGCGGGGTTGAAGCTTTCTTT. Translated, it gives CASSIGGVEAFF. Full variable domain (outside the CDR3, taken from reference TRBV19 and TRBJ1-1): DGGITQSPKYLFRKEGQNVTLSCEQNLNHDAMYWYRQDPGQGLRLIYYSQIVNDFQKGDIAEGYSVSREKKESFPLTVTSAQKNPTAFYLCASSIGGVEAFFGQGTRLTVV.

The CDR3 nucleotides read TGTGCCAGCAGCCACGGACAGACTTTCTACGAGCAGTACTTC. This codes for CASSHGQTFYEQYF. The V and J genes are TRBV14 and TRBJ2-7, with D possibly being TRBD1 (6 bases). Trimming cost V 3 bases and J 3 bases, with 12 bases left between them. Germline values: CDR1 SGHDN, CDR2 FVKESK. The CDR3 sequence is 14 residues long. Full variable domain (rest looked up from reference TRBV14 and TRBJ2-7): EAGVTQFPSHSVIEKGQTVTLRCDPISGHDNLYWYRRVMGKEIKFLLHFVKESKQDESGMPNNRFLAERTGGTYSTLKVQPAELEDSGVYFCASSHGQTFYEQYFGPGTRLTVT.

This chain links TRBV27 with TRBJ2-7; perhaps TRBD1 as D (6 bases). CDR3 length: 13 residues. CDR1 and CDR2 (germline): MNHEY, SMNVEV (reference sequence). Trimming cost V 4 bases and J 5 bases, with 12 bases left between them. The CDR3 protein is CASSSTRGHEQYF. The CDR3, as DNA: TGTGCCAGCAGTTCCACCAGGGGCCACGAGCAGTACTTC.

The rearrangement uses TRBV7-9 and TRBJ2-3; possibly TRBD2 for D (5 bases). The length of the CDR3 is 15 residues. V was trimmed by 4 bases and J by 4 bases, leaving 15 bases between them. In germline, CDR1 is SEHNR, CDR2 FQNEAQ (reference sequence). CDR3 sequence (DNA): TGTGCCAGCAGCTCCAAAACCGACGGGGCAGATACGCAGTATTTT. Its protein is CASSSKTDGADTQYF.

The gene calls are TRBV4-3 and TRBJ1-1, with D uncertain. Germline CDR1 and CDR2: LGHNA and YSLEER. This CDR3 spans 15 amino acids. Trimming cost V 0 bases and J 4 bases, with 12 bases left between them. The CDR3 nucleotides are TGCGCCAGCAGCCAAGAACTCGGCGGTGGCACTGAAGCTTTCTTT. Protein: CASSQELGGGTEAFF.

The chain uses TRBV10-2 and TRBJ2-1; weak D call: TRBD2 (6 bases). The length of the CDR3 is 13 residues. The ends were cut back, 10 bases at V and 8 bases at J, with 18 bases in the middle. Germline CDR1 WSHSY, CDR2 SAAADI. CDR3 in DNA: TGCGCCATCCCTTGGGGGGAGGCTTATGAGCAGTTCTTC. This encodes CAIPWGEAYEQFF.

The chain employs TRBV27 and TRBJ2-3, with D maybe TRBD2 (5 bases). Germline CDR1 reads MNHEY; CDR2 reads SMNVEV (reference sequence). Trimming removed 7 bases at V and 0 bases at J, with 14 bases between. The CDR3 has 15 residues. In DNA, the CDR3 is TGTGCCAGCAATGAGGTAGCGCCTAGCACAGATACGCAGTATTTT. It codes for CASNEVAPSTDTQYF.

V usage is TRBV11-2 and J usage is TRBJ2-1, with D uncertain. Germline CDR1 SGHAT, CDR2 FQNNGV. CDR3 length: 16 amino acids. The CDR3 sequence is CATSLDPRSSYNEQFF. In DNA, the CDR3 is TGTGCGACGAGCTTAGATCCGCGGAGCTCCTACAATGAGCAGTTCTTC.

The chain carries TRBV7-8 and TRBJ2-7; TRBD1 matches at 7 bases. The CDR3 spans 16 residues. The junction had 11 bases not matched to a gene; V was cut back by 4 bases and J by 2 bases. The germline V gene encodes CDR1 SGHVS and CDR2 FQNEAQ. DNA for the CDR3: TGTGCCAGCAGCTACCCTTCGGCCGGACAGGCCTACGAGCAGTACTTC. Translating gives CASSYPSAGQAYEQYF.